One and the same sample provided the 32 T cell receptor beta chains below, sequenced in a study of T cell responses to AZD1222 COVID-19 vaccine. Sequenced by immunoSEQ multiplex PCR; TCRdb stores in-frame clones only, minus some. Among about 99,000 clones listed, about 87% were seen once. The sequenced sample was peripheral blood, obtained on day 0 of AZD1222 vaccination. The receptors were gathered from an adult in good health.

This chain uses TRBV27 with TRBJ1-2; possible D gene TRBD1, 5 bases. V was shortened by 3 bases and J by 1 base, with 9 bases between the two germline ends. The CDR3 consists of 14 residues. Germline CDR1 reads MNHEY; CDR2 reads SMNVEV (reference sequence). The chain's CDR3 is CASSLGGVNYGYTF. CDR3 DNA sequence: TGTGCCAGCAGTTTGGGAGGGGTTAACTATGGCTACACCTTC.

V gene TRBV7-2 combines with J gene TRBJ2-6; no clear D. This CDR3 has 13 residues. Trimming took 7 bases from V and 3 from J, leaving 7 bases between them. Germline V gives CDR1 SGHTA, CDR2 FQGNSA. The CDR3 reads CASTTFGANVLTF. CDR3 coding DNA: TGTGCCAGCACGACCTTTGGGGCCAACGTCCTGACTTTC.

The genes are TRBV28 and TRBJ1-1; D gene unclear. Trimming cost V 3 bases and J 3 bases, with 5 bases left between them. The germline V gene encodes CDR1 MDHEN and CDR2 SYDVKM. This CDR3 region has 12 residues. The CDR3: CASSFPYTEAFF. Here the CDR3 DNA reads TGTGCCAGCAGTTTTCCCTACACTGAAGCTTTCTTT.

This chain connects TRBV2 to TRBJ1-2, with TRBD1 identical over 7 bases. The germline V gene has CDR1 SNHLY and CDR2 FYNNEI. The CDR3 runs to 14 residues. Trimming cost V 3 bases and J 3 bases; bases outside gene matches: 4. CDR3: CASSDSRGYYGYTF. For the CDR3, the DNA is TGTGCCAGCAGTGACAGCAGGGGGTACTATGGCTACACCTTC.

The V call is TRBV19, the J call TRBJ1-2; 8 positions agree with TRBD1. V lost 5 bases and J lost 3; bases outside the gene matches: 8. Germline lookup yields CDR1 LNHDA and CDR2 SQIVND (reference sequence). This CDR3 contains 15 residues. The chain's CDR3 is CASSHPGGYDYGYTF. CDR3 DNA: TGTGCCAGTAGTCACCCAGGGGGCTATGACTATGGCTACACCTTC.

The chain employs TRBV6-1 and TRBJ2-7; 7 nucleotides align to TRBD1. The CDR3 sequence is 15 residues long. Germline CDR1 MNHNS, CDR2 SASEGT. With 1 base clipped from V and 6 bases from J, the junction kept 9 bases outside the gene matches. CDR3 residues: CASSEGQGGFSEQYF. The CDR3 DNA sequence: TGTGCCAGCAGTGAAGGACAGGGCGGCTTCAGCGAGCAGTACTTC.

This sequence joins TRBV18 and TRBJ1-1; TRBD1 might be the D (5 bases). The CDR3 totals 15 residues. Germline values: CDR1 KGHSH, CDR2 LQKENI. V shed 2 bases and J shed 6 bases, with 16 bases lying between them. CDR3 amino acids: CASSPGRGEGSEAFF. The CDR3, as DNA: TGTGCCAGCTCACCAGGAAGGGGCGAAGGGTCTGAAGCTTTCTTT.

V usage is TRBV5-1 and J usage is TRBJ1-1, with TRBD1 as a possible D gene (5 bases). The CDR3 consists of 13 residues. CDR1 is SGHRS and CDR2 is YFSETQ in the germline V gene. V lost 0 bases, J lost 11 bases, and 14 bases lay in between. The CDR3 coding sequence is TGCGCCAGCAGCTTGGCGGGGGAGAGGACGGCTTTCTTT. Translated, it gives CASSLAGERTAFF.

The chain couples TRBV6-5 to TRBJ1-2; D is perhaps TRBD1 (5 bases). This CDR3 has 13 residues. Trimming took off 6 bases at V and 8 bases at J, with 16 bases between the two ends. CDR1 is MNHEY, CDR2 SVGAGI, per germline. The CDR3 DNA is TGTGCCAGCAGCCCGGGGGTTGTGGCGGGCTACACCTTC. Translated, it gives CASSPGVVAGYTF.

The chain is built from TRBV7-2 and TRBJ1-2; TRBD1 agrees at 9 bases. Trimming took 5 bases from V and 7 from J; bases not matched to a gene: 11. The CDR3 has 15 residues. Germline V gene lookup returns CDR1 SGHTA and CDR2 FQGNSA. CDR3 DNA sequence: TGTGCCAGCAGCGCCTCACAGGGGGCGCTAGGTGGCTACACCTTC. Translating it yields CASSASQGALGGYTF.

This clone showed up just once. This chain connects TRBV3-1 (or the pseudogene TRBV3-2) to TRBJ1-1; D is perhaps TRBD1 (6 bases). Germline V lookup: CDR1 LGHDT, CDR2 YNNKEL (reference sequence). V was clipped by 2 bases and J by 6 bases, with 13 bases between them. The CDR3 loop spans 14 amino acids. In DNA, the CDR3 is TGTGCCAGCAGCCAACGGACAGTAGCCGCTGAAGCTTTCTTT. Its protein product is CASSQRTVAAEAFF.

V gene TRBV4-2 combines with J gene TRBJ2-3; D is undetermined. The V gene's germline CDR1 is LGHNA and CDR2 YNFKEQ. The CDR3 is made up of 12 amino acids. V was shortened by 4 bases and J by 2 bases, with 4 bases between the two germline ends. The chain's CDR3 is CASSLNTDTQYF. CDR3 nucleotides: TGTGCCAGCAGCCTCAACACAGATACGCAGTATTTT.

The V and J genes are TRBV18 and TRBJ1-2; 7 nucleotides align to TRBD1. CDR1 KGHSH and CDR2 LQKENI come from the germline V gene. This CDR3 has 15 residues. J was trimmed by 4 bases and V by 6 bases; bases with no gene match: 11. CDR3 sequence: CASSRSGTEIYGYTF. The CDR3 DNA reads as TGTGCCAGCTCGCGCTCCGGGACAGAGATCTATGGCTACACCTTC.

This clone has at least ten counts. DNA of the CDR3: TGTGCCAGCAGTGATAGCTCCGGGACATCCAGTTCACCCCTCCACTTT. Translating it yields CASSDSSGTSSSPLHF. The chain couples TRBV25-1 to TRBJ1-6; TRBD1 might be the D (6 bases). Germline values: CDR1 MGHDK, CDR2 SYGVNS. This CDR3 is built from 16 residues. V lost 3 bases and J lost 9, with 18 bases in between.

This chain joins TRBV7-2 and TRBJ1-2, with TRBD1 matching 7 bases. Per germline, CDR1 SGHTA and CDR2 FQGNSA. CDR3 length equals 13 residues. V was pared by 5 bases and J by 5 bases, with 5 bases of the junction left unmatched. CDR3 amino acids: CASSADRNYGYTF. In nucleotides, the CDR3 is TGTGCCAGCAGCGCGGACAGGAATTATGGCTACACCTTC.

The chain combines TRBV28 with TRBJ1-2; D is perhaps TRBD1 (6 bases). The V gene's germline CDR1 is MDHEN and CDR2 SYDVKM. The ends were cut back, 11 bases at V and 4 bases at J, with 17 bases in the middle. This CDR3 has 13 residues. The DNA of the CDR3 is TGTGCCCCCTTCCCGGGGGCGTGCTATGGCTACACCTTC. The encoded protein is CAPFPGACYGYTF.

This chain joins TRBV7-2 and TRBJ2-7, with D perhaps matching TRBD1 or TRBD2 (5 bases each). CDR1 is SGHTA and CDR2 is FQGNSA in the germline V gene. The CDR3 is 16 residues long. V shed 5 bases and J shed 2 bases, with 19 bases lying between them. Written as DNA, the CDR3 is TGTGCCAGCAGCGCCCCGGGTGGGACGCAACCCTACGAGCAGTACTTC. It codes for CASSAPGGTQPYEQYF.

The chain couples TRBV30 to TRBJ2-7, with a possible D match to TRBD1 (6 bases). This CDR3 is built from 15 residues. Germline V lookup: CDR1 GTSNPN, CDR2 SVGIG (reference sequence). V lost 0 bases to trimming and J lost 2 bases, with 14 bases between them. The CDR3 DNA reads TGTGCCTGGAGTGTAGCCAGGGGAGTAACCTACGAGCAGTACTTC. Its translation is CAWSVARGVTYEQYF.

This chain connects TRBV7-6 to TRBJ2-3; unclear D gene. V gave up 2 bases and J gave up 0 bases, with 6 bases separating them. The CDR3 is 14 amino acids. Germline loops: CDR1 SGHVS, CDR2 FNYEAQ. The CDR3 DNA is TGTGCCAGCAGCTTAAGTCCTAGCACAGATACGCAGTATTTT. This translates into CASSLSPSTDTQYF.

This clone was detected once. The rearrangement joins TRBV24-1 to TRBJ1-2; D may be TRBD1 (5 bases). In germline, CDR1 is KGHDR, CDR2 SFDVKD. The germline V and J ends were trimmed by 3 bases and 4 bases, with 11 bases remaining between them. The CDR3 length is 14 residues. CDR3 amino acids: CATSDRGLSYGYTF. CDR3 sequence (DNA): TGTGCCACCAGTGATAGGGGACTCAGCTATGGCTACACCTTC.

The rearrangement joins TRBV5-1 to TRBJ2-7, with 7 nucleotides matching TRBD2. Germline CDR1 and CDR2: SGHRS and YFSETQ. The CDR3 consists of 15 residues. Unmatched junction bases numbered 9, after V lost 4 bases and J lost 2 bases. In DNA form, the CDR3 reads TGCGCCAGCAGCCCCCCGGGGGGAAGAACCTACGAGCAGTACTTC. It codes for CASSPPGGRTYEQYF.

This clone came up once. The rearrangement joins TRBV28 to TRBJ1-1; D call uncertain. The germline V and J ends were trimmed by 2 bases and 0 bases, with 4 bases remaining between them. Germline assignment: CDR1 MDHEN and CDR2 SYDVKM. This CDR3 is 13 amino acids long. The CDR3 sequence: CASSLLLNTEAFF. The CDR3 DNA sequence: TGTGCCAGCAGTTTACTCCTGAACACTGAAGCTTTCTTT.

The gene calls are TRBV7-2 and TRBJ2-4; D uncertain. CDR3 length: 17 residues. The V end was cut by 3 bases, the J end by 0 bases, with 15 bases between. The germline CDR1 and CDR2 sequences are SGHTA and FQGNSA. The CDR3 DNA reads TGTGCCAGCAGCTTGATTTTTAATAGTATAGCCAAAAACATTCAGTACTTC. It is translated as CASSLIFNSIAKNIQYF.

The sample holds one count of this clone. The gene calls are TRBV5-5 and TRBJ1-2; D gene uncertain. This CDR3 region has 14 residues. Trimming cost V 0 bases and J 1 base, with 7 bases left between them. Germline V gene lookup returns CDR1 SGHKS and CDR2 YYEKEE (reference sequence). The CDR3 region is CASSLGAGNYGYTF. The CDR3 nucleotides are TGTGCCAGCAGCTTGGGCGCAGGTAACTATGGCTACACCTTC.

This clone was observed a single time. The CDR3 loop is CASSVGPLQFF. CDR3 in DNA: TGTGCCAGCAGCGTAGGACCCTTGCAGTTCTTC. The rearrangement uses TRBV9 and TRBJ2-1, with D hard to call. Trimming left V 0 bases short and J 12 bases short, with 7 bases between. Germline assignment: CDR1 SGDLS and CDR2 YYNGEE. This CDR3 comprises 11 residues.

The CDR3 DNA is TGTGCCAGCAGTCCCGCAGGGACGCCTATATACAATGAGCAGTTCTTC. This gives the protein CASSPAGTPIYNEQFF. The chain couples TRBV28 to TRBJ2-1, with D perhaps being TRBD1 or TRBD2 (5 bases each). The CDR3 length is 16 residues. V shed 5 bases and J shed 4 bases, with 18 bases lying between them. The germline V gene encodes CDR1 MDHEN and CDR2 SYDVKM.

The chain is built from TRBV2 and TRBJ2-5; TRBD2 is a possible D gene (6 bases). The CDR3 contains 12 residues. V was clipped by 9 bases and J by 0 bases, with 8 bases between them. From germline, CDR1 is SNHLY and CDR2 FYNNEI. Here the CDR3 DNA reads TGTGCCAGGAGGGACTACCAAGAGACCCAGTACTTC. Amino acids: CARRDYQETQYF.

The chain joins TRBV7-9 to TRBJ2-5; D is possibly TRBD2 (6 bases). The length of the CDR3 is 16 residues. Germline V lookup: CDR1 SEHNR, CDR2 FQNEAQ (reference sequence). V gave up 4 bases and J gave up 0 bases, with 15 bases separating them. CDR3 in DNA: TGTGCCAGCAGCTCGTTCGGCGGGAAGCACCAAGAGACCCAGTACTTC. Protein: CASSSFGGKHQETQYF.

J is TRBJ1-5 and V is TRBV5-5, with D possibly being TRBD1 (6 bases). Germline V gives CDR1 SGHKS, CDR2 YYEKEE (reference sequence). The CDR3 runs to 17 residues. V lost 4 bases and J lost 3, with 20 bases in between. CDR3 region: CASSQKAHTGNNQPQHF. The CDR3 DNA follows: TGTGCCAGCAGCCAGAAGGCACATACAGGGAACAATCAGCCCCAGCATTTT. Combining the CDR3 with reference TRBV5-5 and TRBJ1-5 gives the whole variable domain DAGVTQSPTHLIKTRGQQVTLRCSPISGHKSVSWYQQVLGQGPQFIFQYYEKEERGRGNFPDRFSARQFPNYSSELNVNALLLGDSALYLCASSQKAHTGNNQPQHFGDGTRLSIL.

The CDR3 nucleotides read TGTGCCAGCAGCCAAGATATCGAGTACGAGCAGTACTTC. Residues: CASSQDIEYEQYF. The chain employs TRBV4-2 and TRBJ2-7; D is undetermined. Germline-derived CDR1 and CDR2 are LGHNA and YNFKEQ. Between the trimmed V and J ends, which lost 0 bases and 4 bases, there was a span of 7 bases. This CDR3 is 13 amino acids long.

The chain joins TRBV7-9 to TRBJ2-7; D call uncertain. The germline V gene encodes CDR1 SEHNR and CDR2 FQNEAQ (reference sequence). The CDR3 covers 14 residues. Between the trimmed V and J ends, which lost 4 bases and 6 bases, there was a span of 16 bases. The CDR3 DNA sequence: TGTGCCAGCAGCTCTGGACCTCCTCCCCTCGAGCAGTACTTC. Translated: CASSSGPPPLEQYF.

The rearrangement uses TRBV4-2 and TRBJ2-1, with D uncertain. V was trimmed by 3 bases and J by 3 bases, leaving 6 bases between them. The CDR3 contains 13 residues. CDR1 LGHNA and CDR2 YNFKEQ come from the germline V gene. CDR3 nucleotides: TGTGCCAGCAGCCAGGGCGGCTACAATGAGCAGTTCTTC. Protein product: CASSQGGYNEQFF.